This TCR beta chain was found in a study of beta chain features in type 1 diabetes. Whole-study findings and limits: Patients with type 1 diabetes showed fewer VDJ junction insertions and more deletions. Shortening of TCRB CDR3s, moderate but significant, appeared in all four CD4+ subsets of Type 1 diabetes patients.

TCRB transcripts that were expressed got sequenced, as all of the isolated RNA had been reverse transcribed. Assay used: immunoSEQ multiplex PCR; TCRdb lists only in-frame clones, some missing. The table has roughly 100,000 clones, under 30% seen once. For this clone: Its matching antigen is unknown.

Cell sorting via CD45RO/CCR7/CD25/CD127/CD95/CD27 was performed to obtain CD4+ naive, central memory, regulatory and stem cell-like memory cells. The CDR3 covers 16 residues. The germline V gene has CDR1 MDHEN and CDR2 SYDVKM. Trimming removed 6 bases from V and 3 bases from J; junction bases left unmatched: 13. The receptor comes from a woman under 30 with type 1 diabetes. Source material: central memory CD4+ T cells from blood. The chain joins TRBV28 to TRBJ1-1; 7 bases align to TRBD1. The CDR3: CASSLRQGAGDTEAFF. The CDR3 DNA follows: TGTGCCAGCAGCCTAAGACAGGGCGCTGGGGACACTGAAGCTTTCTTT.